Shown below are 24 T cell receptor beta chains from a single sample sequenced in a study of T cell responses to AZD1222 COVID-19 vaccine. The data were produced by immunoSEQ multiplex PCR, yet TCRdb's version contains in-frame clones alone and is incomplete. The sample lists 95,000 to 110,000 clones; 87% were seen once. The material sequenced was peripheral blood, taken on day 0 of AZD1222 vaccination. Source of these receptors: an adult in good health.

This clone was counted once. The chain carries TRBV9 and TRBJ1-5; D not certain. Trimming cost V 4 bases and J 3 bases, with 11 bases left between them. CDR3 length: 14 amino acids. Germline assignment: CDR1 SGDLS and CDR2 YYNGEE. The CDR3 DNA follows: TGTGCCAGCAGCCGGGGTAACTCCAATCAGCCCCAGCATTTT. It codes for CASSRGNSNQPQHF. The whole variable domain, filled in from reference TRBV9 and TRBJ1-5, reads DSGVTQTPKHLITATGQRVTLRCSPRSGDLSVYWYQQSLDQGLQFLIQYYNGEERAKGNILERFSAQQFPDLHSELNLSSLELGDSALYFCASSRGNSNQPQHFGDGTRLSIL.

The gene calls are TRBV7-8 and TRBJ1-3, with 7 nucleotides matching TRBD1. The CDR3 contains 16 residues. The germline V gene encodes CDR1 SGHVS and CDR2 FQNEAQ. After removal of 1 base from V and 2 bases from J, the junction contained 5 bases not matched to a gene. CDR3 nucleotides: TGTGCCAGCAGCTTAGGGGGACAGAACCCTGGAAACACCATATATTTT. It is translated as CASSLGGQNPGNTIYF.

V gene TRBV9 combines with J gene TRBJ2-3; D unresolved. Trimming removed 2 bases from V and 0 bases from J, with 13 bases in between. Germline V gene lookup returns CDR1 SGDLS and CDR2 YYNGEE. This CDR3 contains 16 residues. CDR3 in DNA: TGTGCCAGCAGCGTTCTGGCAGGATCTAGCACAGATACGCAGTATTTT. Its protein product is CASSVLAGSSTDTQYF.

This sequence joins TRBV28 and TRBJ1-4, with D tentatively TRBD1 (6 bases). The CDR3 is 17 amino acids. The germline V and J ends were trimmed by 5 bases and 0 bases, with 16 bases remaining between them. Germline V gene sequence: CDR1 MDHEN, CDR2 SYDVKM. In DNA form, the CDR3 reads TGTGCCAGCAGTCTTCCAAAACAGGGAACAACTAATGAAAAACTGTTTTTT. This encodes CASSLPKQGTTNEKLFF.

V and J are TRBV7-9 and TRBJ2-7; possibly TRBD1 for D (7 bases). This CDR3 spans 16 amino acids. V was clipped by 4 bases and J by 1 base, with 17 bases between them. CDR1 and CDR2 from the germline V gene are SEHNR and FQNEAQ (reference sequence). The CDR3, as DNA: TGTGCCAGCAGCTCCCAGGAGGGCAGGGGGTCCTACGAGCAGTACTTC. Protein sequence: CASSSQEGRGSYEQYF.

This clone was counted a single time. The genes are TRBV5-1 and TRBJ2-7, with D unresolved. V gave up 1 base and J gave up 4 bases, with 6 bases separating them. This CDR3 spans 12 amino acids. Per the germline V gene, CDR1 is SGHRS and CDR2 is YFSETQ. The CDR3 loop reads CASSLKGYEQYF. Written as DNA, the CDR3 is TGCGCCAGCAGCTTGAAGGGATACGAGCAGTACTTC.

The gene calls are TRBV9 and TRBJ1-3; possibly TRBD1 for D (6 bases). The V and J ends lost 0 bases and 0 bases respectively, with 10 bases between them. The CDR3 extends over 16 amino acids. Germline CDR1 SGDLS, CDR2 YYNGEE. CDR3 amino acids: CASSVGVRGSGNTIYF. The DNA for the CDR3 is TGTGCCAGCAGCGTAGGAGTCAGGGGCTCTGGAAACACCATATATTTT.

This clone occurred a few times. The V and J genes are TRBV7-9 and TRBJ1-5, with D perhaps matching TRBD1 (5 bases). The germline CDR1 and CDR2 sequences are SEHNR and FQNEAQ (reference sequence). The V gene lost 10 bases and the J gene lost 0 bases, with 10 bases spanning the gap. The CDR3 contains 13 residues. The CDR3 is CATMQGSNQPQHF. The CDR3 DNA is TGTGCCACGATGCAGGGTAGCAATCAGCCCCAGCATTTT.

This chain joins TRBV9 and TRBJ2-1; possibly TRBD2 for D (5 bases). V lost 3 bases, J lost 0 bases, and 10 bases lay in between. Per germline, CDR1 SGDLS and CDR2 YYNGEE. This CDR3 has 15 residues. The CDR3 nucleotides are TGTGCCAGCAGCGACAGCGGTAGCTCCTACAATGAGCAGTTCTTC. Translated, it gives CASSDSGSSYNEQFF.

This clone was observed a single time. This chain uses TRBV9 with TRBJ1-1; 7 bases are shared with TRBD1. CDR1 is SGDLS, CDR2 YYNGEE, per germline. The CDR3 runs 15 residues. V lost 2 bases and J lost 4; bases outside the gene matches: 8. The CDR3 DNA reads TGTGCCAGCAGCGTGGGTACAGGGGCGCGCACTGAAGCTTTCTTT. Translating gives CASSVGTGARTEAFF.

The chain couples TRBV3-1 (or the pseudogene TRBV3-2) to TRBJ1-1; TRBD1 aligns across 8 bases. Unmatched junction bases numbered 11, after V lost 4 bases and J lost 4 bases. This CDR3 comprises 16 residues. Germline-derived CDR1 and CDR2 are LGHDT and YNNKEL (reference sequence). In nucleotides, the CDR3 is TGTGCCAGCAGCCCTGTTTTCACACAGGGGGGCACTGAAGCTTTCTTT. Amino acid sequence: CASSPVFTQGGTEAFF.

V is TRBV4-3 and J is TRBJ1-2; no clear D. Germline CDR1 LGHNA, CDR2 YSLEER. Trimming took 1 base from V and 8 from J, leaving 14 bases between them. The CDR3 has 14 residues. CDR3 residues: CASSQVKGPLGYTF. The DNA of the CDR3 is TGCGCCAGCAGCCAAGTCAAAGGGCCCTTGGGCTACACCTTC.

The rearrangement joins TRBV4-1 to TRBJ2-1; 7 positions agree with TRBD2. The CDR3 length is 14 residues. V shed 7 bases, J shed 4 bases, and the junction held 7 bases outside the gene matches. Germline assignment: CDR1 MGHRA and CDR2 YSYEKL. This CDR3 reads CASTSGPTYNEQFF. The CDR3 DNA follows: TGCGCCAGCACTAGCGGCCCCACTTACAATGAGCAGTTCTTC.

CDR3 nucleotide sequence: TGTGCCTGGAGGGCAGGGGGGGCGCAGGAAAAACTGTTTTTT. Translated, it gives CAWRAGGAQEKLFF. This chain connects TRBV30 to TRBJ1-4, with TRBD1 identical over 7 bases. This CDR3 spans 14 amino acids. Germline V gene data show CDR1 as GTSNPN and CDR2 as SVGIG (reference sequence). Losses at the gene ends were 3 bases for V and 8 bases for J; bases not matched to a gene: 9.

J is TRBJ1-5 and V is TRBV23-1; 8 positions match TRBD1. TRBV23-1 is annotated as an ORF whose role is uncertain. Trimming cost V 2 bases and J 3 bases; bases outside gene matches: 9. The CDR3 is 17 residues long. CDR3 residues: CASSQVKDRALNQPQHF. DNA for the CDR3: TGCGCCAGCAGTCAAGTGAAGGACAGGGCCCTCAATCAGCCCCAGCATTTT.

The rearrangement links TRBV7-9 to TRBJ2-1; 10 nucleotides agree with TRBD2. Unmatched junction bases numbered 2, after V lost 1 base and J lost 8 bases. Germline assignment: CDR1 SEHNR and CDR2 FQNEAQ (reference sequence). This CDR3 is 14 amino acids long. CDR3 nucleotide sequence: TGTGCCAGCAGCTTAGTCGGACTAGCGGATGAGCAGTTCTTC. Encoded protein: CASSLVGLADEQFF.

The table lists this clone with a count of one. The chain carries TRBV3-1 (or the pseudogene TRBV3-2) and TRBJ2-6; possibly TRBD1 for D (6 bases). Germline loops: CDR1 LGHDT, CDR2 YNNKEL (reference sequence). Trimming stripped 2 bases from V and 0 bases from J, with 8 bases between. CDR3 length: 16 residues. The CDR3: CASSQRGGSGANVLTF. The DNA for the CDR3 is TGTGCCAGCAGCCAAAGAGGGGGCTCTGGGGCCAACGTCCTGACTTTC.

The chain recombines TRBV10-3 with TRBJ2-7, with D perhaps TRBD2 (5 bases). Germline CDR1 and CDR2: ENHRY and SYGVKD. The CDR3 is 16 residues long. Trimming took off 4 bases at V and 0 bases at J, with 16 bases between the two ends. Here the CDR3 reads CAISADRVGSSYEQYF. CDR3 sequence (DNA): TGTGCCATCAGTGCAGATCGGGTTGGGAGCTCCTACGAGCAGTACTTC.

The chain employs TRBV5-8 and TRBJ1-3; a possible D gene is TRBD1 (5 bases). Germline V gene data show CDR1 as SGHTS and CDR2 as YDEGEE. There are 16 residues in the CDR3. The V and J ends lost 3 bases and 1 base respectively, with 14 bases between them. CDR3 sequence (DNA): TGTGCCAGCAGCTCCGGGACGGGGATTTCTGGAAACACCATATATTTT. Protein: CASSSGTGISGNTIYF.

The rearrangement links TRBV7-3 to TRBJ1-1; perhaps TRBD1 as D (6 bases). CDR3 length: 13 amino acids. Germline CDR1 reads SGHTA; CDR2 reads FQGTGA. V lost 5 bases and J 3 bases, leaving 10 bases between the germline ends. CDR3 in DNA: TGTGCCAGCAGCGCAGGACAGTACACTGAAGCTTTCTTT. Its protein is CASSAGQYTEAFF.

The chain employs TRBV15 and TRBJ1-2; TRBD1 matches at 10 bases. Germline V gene lookup returns CDR1 LNHNV and CDR2 YYDKDF (reference sequence). CDR3 length equals 16 residues. V shed 5 bases, J shed 6 bases, and the junction held 12 bases outside the gene matches. CDR3 protein: CATSGASGTGDDGYTF. For the CDR3, the DNA is TGTGCCACCAGCGGGGCCTCCGGGACAGGGGATGATGGCTACACCTTC.

The chain employs TRBV12-3 or TRBV12-4 and TRBJ1-1; no clear D gene. V was cut by 3 bases and J by 1 base, with 6 bases left in between. The CDR3 extends over 13 amino acids. The CDR3 bases are TGTGCCAGCAGTTTGGCCCAGAACACTGAAGCTTTCTTT. It is translated as CASSLAQNTEAFF.

V is TRBV19 and J is TRBJ2-1, with no clear D. Germline V lookup: CDR1 LNHDA, CDR2 SQIVND (reference sequence). V was clipped by 1 base and J by 0 bases, with 4 bases between them. There are 14 residues in the CDR3. CDR3 sequence: CASSIAVSYNEQFF. Written as DNA, the CDR3 is TGTGCCAGTAGTATAGCGGTCTCCTACAATGAGCAGTTCTTC.

This chain joins TRBV5-4 and TRBJ2-2, with D possibly TRBD1 on 7 matching bases. The CDR3 runs to 15 residues. V was trimmed by 4 bases and J by 4 bases, leaving 14 bases between them. Per germline, CDR1 SGHNT and CDR2 YYREEE (reference sequence). The CDR3 coding sequence is TGTGCCAGCAGCCCTCGACAGGGAGGCACCGGGGAGCTGTTTTTT. It encodes CASSPRQGGTGELFF.